The following is a T cell receptor (beta chain) sequence with its context. The antigen this receptor binds is unknown. Base qualities are not provided; no much larger clone lies one nucleotide away. To prepare the library, the immunoSEQ multiplex PCR assay was applied. The paper's processing steps were these. To diagnose cytomegalovirus status from the catalog of TCR beta chain sequences, a statistical classification framework was built. TCRdb mirrors the immuneACCESS table, restricted to in-frame sequences. Some clones are absent from its copies; in checked studies, under half trace to an unresolved V gene, and the reason for the others is unknown. The DNA gave D and trimming, while V, J and clone size come from that table. This sample holds 150,000 to 200,000 clones; roughly 77% were observed only once. The ten largest clonotypes hold about 1.2% of the sample. Germline trimming: 5 bases from V, 4 bases from J; junction bases outside gene matches: 2. According to the germline V gene, CDR1 reads SGHTA and CDR2 reads FQGTGA. Counted from cysteine to phenylalanine, this CDR3 has 14 amino acids. Only the CDR3 DNA stays, 42 bases, in frame from base 1.

Donors formed part of the validation cohort, which comprised over a hundred subjects and was distinct from the first cohort of 690 or so subjects. The data stem from a study of cytomegalovirus exposure and HLA in healthy donors (TCRdb year 2017). Looking at the study overall: According to a later analysis, the approximately 120 validation repertoires were produced on the same platform as the 680 or so repertoires of the first cohort. The aim of the study was to test whether cataloging public T cell receptors could identify signatures of past pathogen exposure. In addition to the first cohort of about 650 subjects, a separate validation cohort of about 120 different subjects was used. High-throughput TCR immunosequencing, statistical association of individual TCRs with disease status, and machine learning were combined to predict cytomegalovirus infection status.

Paper-wide results and their limitations: In both the original and validation cohorts, the classifier was reported to diagnose cytomegalovirus status with high specificity and sensitivity. In a later analysis, TCRs clustered in the first cohort were found to also tend to co-occur in the 130 or so validation repertoires, with approximately 95% of cluster scores above 0. The study gave a list of 150 to 200 TCR beta chains associated with cytomegalovirus. In vitro tests confirmed that three of the cytomegalovirus-associated TCR beta chains recognize cytomegalovirus antigens. Across donors, most TCR sequences were observed very rarely, whereas some public TCRs were present in many individuals. According to the authors, the approach could potentially be generalized to other disease states and immunological phenotypes. The validation cohort had no HLA typing available for a later analysis, so co-occurrence within that cohort was assessed over all 130 or so repertoires.

Sequenced material: PBMCs. This receptor chain uses TRBV7-3 and TRBJ2-1, and 10 junction bases match TRBD2. The source is a woman in her 30s in good health and CMV-seronegative. CDR3 protein: CASSQLAGYNEQFF. In nucleotide form, the sequence is TGTGCCAGCAGCCAACTAGCGGGGTACAATGAGCAGTTCTTC.